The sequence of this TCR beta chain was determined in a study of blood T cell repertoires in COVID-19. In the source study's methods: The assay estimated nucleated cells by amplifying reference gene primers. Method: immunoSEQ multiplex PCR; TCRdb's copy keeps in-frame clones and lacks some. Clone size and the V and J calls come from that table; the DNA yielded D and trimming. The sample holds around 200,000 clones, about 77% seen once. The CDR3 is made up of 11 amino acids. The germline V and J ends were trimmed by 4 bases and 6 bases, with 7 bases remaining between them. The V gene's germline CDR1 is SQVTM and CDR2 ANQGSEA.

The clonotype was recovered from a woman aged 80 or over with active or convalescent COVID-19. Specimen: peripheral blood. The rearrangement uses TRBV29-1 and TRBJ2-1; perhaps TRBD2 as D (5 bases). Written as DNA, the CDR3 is TGCAGCGTTGGTGGGAGCAATGAGCAGTTCTTC. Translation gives CSVGGSNEQFF.